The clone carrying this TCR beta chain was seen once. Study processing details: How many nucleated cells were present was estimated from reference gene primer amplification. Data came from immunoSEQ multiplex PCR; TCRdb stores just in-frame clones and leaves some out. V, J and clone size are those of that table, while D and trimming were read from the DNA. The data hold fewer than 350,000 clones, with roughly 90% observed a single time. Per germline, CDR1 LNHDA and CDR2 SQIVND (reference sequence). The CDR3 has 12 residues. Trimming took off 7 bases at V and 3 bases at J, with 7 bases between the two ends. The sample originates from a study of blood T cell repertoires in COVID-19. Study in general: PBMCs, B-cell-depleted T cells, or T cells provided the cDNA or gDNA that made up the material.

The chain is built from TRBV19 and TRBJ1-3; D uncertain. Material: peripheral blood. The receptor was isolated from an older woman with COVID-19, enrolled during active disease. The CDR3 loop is CASTTYGNTIYF. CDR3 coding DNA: TGTGCCAGTACCACCTATGGAAACACCATATATTTT.